A single sample gave rise to the 23 T cell receptor beta chains below, sequenced in a study of blood T cell repertoires in COVID-19. Assay: immunoSEQ multiplex PCR; the TCRdb copy retains only in-frame clones and omits some. The repertoire consists of about 26,000 clones, with 80% to 95% occurring once and the leading ten covering 2.8%. The sequencing sample was made of peripheral blood. These TCRs come from a human donor in a cohort sampled during active COVID-19.

A single count supports this clone. The CDR3 nucleotides are TGTGCCAGCAGTTTATTGCGGCGGGGGGGTATCTCCTACAATGAGCAGTTCTTC. Translation: CASSLLRRGGISYNEQFF. This rearrangement joins TRBV27 to TRBJ2-1; the match to TRBD2 covers 9 bases. Germline V gene data show CDR1 as MNHEY and CDR2 as SMNVEV (reference sequence). V lost 1 base, J lost 0 bases, and 7 bases stayed unmatched. CDR3 length: 18 amino acids.

The chain recombines TRBV5-5 with TRBJ1-5, with D tentatively TRBD1 (5 bases). Germline CDR1 reads SGHKS; CDR2 reads YYEKEE (reference sequence). Trimming took 4 bases from V and 0 from J, leaving 14 bases between them. This CDR3 comprises 16 residues. This chain's CDR3 is CASSPLGGDSNQPQHF. The CDR3 nucleotides read TGTGCCAGCAGCCCCCTCGGAGGGGATAGCAATCAGCCCCAGCATTTT. The full variable domain, in which reference TRBV5-5 and TRBJ1-5 provide the parts outside the CDR3, is DAGVTQSPTHLIKTRGQQVTLRCSPISGHKSVSWYQQVLGQGPQFIFQYYEKEERGRGNFPDRFSARQFPNYSSELNVNALLLGDSALYLCASSPLGGDSNQPQHFGDGTRLSIL.

This clone was observed a single time. CDR3 region: CASSPRLAGGFNEQFF. The CDR3, as DNA: TGTGCCAGCAGTCCGAGACTAGCGGGGGGTTTTAATGAGCAGTTCTTC. The chain joins TRBV7-9 to TRBJ2-1, with 13 bases fitting TRBD2. The length of the CDR3 is 16 residues. CDR1 SEHNR and CDR2 FQNEAQ come from the germline V gene (reference sequence). The trim removed 6 bases at V and 7 bases at J, leaving 9 bases unmatched.

This rearrangement joins TRBV24-1 to TRBJ1-5, with D maybe TRBD1 (5 bases). The germline CDR1 and CDR2 sequences are KGHDR and SFDVKD. V was cut by 2 bases and J by 1 base, with 14 bases left in between. This CDR3 has 17 residues. In DNA form, the CDR3 reads TGTGCCACCAGTGATTCCGGGACGGGGGGAAGCAATCAGCCCCAGCATTTT. Encoded protein: CATSDSGTGGSNQPQHF.

V is TRBV5-6 and J is TRBJ2-4; TRBD1 aligns across 8 bases. The V segment lost 0 bases and the J segment 8 bases; nucleotides outside the gene matches: 1. This CDR3 has 13 residues. CDR1 SGHDT and CDR2 YYEEEE come from the germline V gene. The CDR3 DNA is TGTGCCAGCAGCTTGGACAGGGGGGACATTCAGTACTTC. The encoded protein is CASSLDRGDIQYF. Full variable domain (missing parts from reference TRBV5-6 and TRBJ2-4): DAGVTQSPTHLIKTRGQQVTLRCSPKSGHDTVSWYQQALGQGPQFIFQYYEEEERQRGNFPDRFSGHQFPNYSSELNVNALLLGDSALYLCASSLDRGDIQYFGAGTRLSVL.

The gene calls are TRBV6-5 and TRBJ2-5; weak D call: TRBD2 (5 bases). Germline values: CDR1 MNHEY, CDR2 SVGAGI. The CDR3 totals 15 residues. Trimming took 6 bases from V and 5 from J, leaving 19 bases between them. This chain's CDR3 is CASSSRGSGLETQYF. The CDR3 bases are TGTGCCAGCAGCTCACGCGGGTCAGGCTTGGAGACCCAGTACTTC.

This clone was observed a single time. The chain uses TRBV18 and TRBJ2-5; D is unresolved. The CDR3 runs to 13 residues. Trimming left V 2 bases short and J 1 base short, with 5 bases between. CDR1 and CDR2 (germline): KGHSH, LQKENI. The CDR3 reads CASSPSIQETQYF. The CDR3 DNA reads TGTGCCAGCTCACCATCCATCCAAGAGACCCAGTACTTC.

The rearrangement uses TRBV19 and TRBJ2-2; D is unclear. The germline gives CDR1 LNHDA, CDR2 SQIVND (reference sequence). Trimming left V 8 bases short and J 6 bases short, with 25 bases between. The CDR3 sequence is 17 residues long. CDR3 residues: CASGEKFVRSRAGELFF. DNA of the CDR3: TGTGCCAGTGGAGAGAAATTCGTCCGAAGTCGGGCCGGGGAGCTGTTTTTT.

The chain is built from TRBV5-1 and TRBJ2-5; TRBD1 is a possible D gene (5 bases). Looked up from germline, CDR1 is SGHRS and CDR2 is YFSETQ. The CDR3 consists of 14 residues. With 0 bases removed from V and 4 bases from J, the gap between germline ends came to 10 bases. As DNA, the CDR3 is TGCGCCAGCAGCTTGGGGGGCCCGGGAGAGACCCAGTACTTC. Translating gives CASSLGGPGETQYF.

This clone was recorded only once. The chain uses TRBV9 and TRBJ2-3; D uncertain. The CDR3 is 14 residues long. Per germline, CDR1 SGDLS and CDR2 YYNGEE. Trimming shortened V by 2 bases and J by 5 bases, and 12 bases separated the two germline ends. CDR3 residues: CASSVRVSVDTQYF. CDR3 sequence (DNA): TGTGCCAGCAGCGTTAGAGTTTCGGTAGATACGCAGTATTTT.

The rearrangement links TRBV7-3 to TRBJ2-2; D not certain. Trimming pared 1 base from V and 5 bases from J, leaving 5 bases between. The CDR3 contains 13 residues. Per germline, CDR1 SGHTA and CDR2 FQGTGA. The CDR3 is CASSLIQTGELFF. As DNA, the CDR3 is TGTGCCAGCAGCTTAATTCAGACCGGGGAGCTGTTTTTT. Drawing the rest from reference TRBV7-3 and TRBJ2-2, the complete variable domain is GAGVSQTPSNKVTEKGKYVELRCDPISGHTALYWYRQSLGQGPEFLIYFQGTGAADDSGLPNDRFFAVRPEGSVSTLKIQRTERGDSAVYLCASSLIQTGELFFGEGSRLTVL.

This clone was seen just once. This chain joins TRBV18 and TRBJ2-7; TRBD1 matches at 7 bases. The J segment lost 2 bases and the V segment lost 3 bases, leaving 16 bases of the junction unmatched. The length of the CDR3 is 18 residues. Germline CDR1 KGHSH, CDR2 LQKENI. Here the CDR3 reads CASSPPKPGQRPPYEQYF. CDR3 coding DNA: TGTGCCAGCTCACCCCCAAAACCGGGACAGAGACCACCCTACGAGCAGTACTTC.

The J gene is TRBJ2-4, the V gene TRBV2, with TRBD2 matching over 8 bases. Germline lookup yields CDR1 SNHLY and CDR2 FYNNEI. The length of the CDR3 is 15 residues. V dropped 9 bases and J dropped 4; count of bases not matched to a gene: 11. CDR3 region: CASWRASGRKNIQYF. CDR3 DNA sequence: TGTGCCAGTTGGAGGGCTAGCGGGCGAAAAAACATTCAGTACTTC.

This clone appeared a few times. This chain uses TRBV2 with TRBJ2-7, with TRBD1 matching 7 bases. The CDR3 length is 14 residues. Germline V gives CDR1 SNHLY, CDR2 FYNNEI. The junction had 11 bases not matched to a gene; V was cut back by 6 bases and J by 6 bases. The CDR3 DNA is TGTGCCAGCAGCCCGGGACAGTCAACGGGCGAGCAGTACTTC. Its translation: CASSPGQSTGEQYF.

This clone was seen only a few times. The CDR3 region has the DNA TGCAGTTACAGGGGCAACTATGGCTACACCTTC. Its translation is CSYRGNYGYTF. The chain carries TRBV20-1 and TRBJ1-2; 7 bases are shared with TRBD1. V was pared by 8 bases and J by 2 bases, with 2 bases of the junction left unmatched. The CDR3 is 11 amino acids. Germline CDR1 reads DFQATT; CDR2 reads SNEGSKA (reference sequence).

This clone was seen once. The chain is built from TRBV29-1 and TRBJ1-2, with D possibly being TRBD1 (6 bases). Trimming took 7 bases from V and 4 from J, leaving 10 bases between them. The CDR3 runs 11 residues. Germline V gene sequence: CDR1 SQVTM, CDR2 ANQGSEA. The chain's CDR3 is CSGGQSYGYTF. The CDR3, as DNA: TGCAGCGGTGGACAGAGCTATGGCTACACCTTC.

The rearrangement joins TRBV10-3 to TRBJ2-1, with TRBD2 matching over 9 bases. V was clipped by 3 bases and J by 5 bases; unmatched bases: 11. The germline gives CDR1 ENHRY, CDR2 SYGVKD. The CDR3 loop spans 17 amino acids. CDR3 amino acids: CAISDFGLTSGNNEQFF. In nucleotides, the CDR3 is TGTGCCATCAGTGATTTTGGCTTGACTAGCGGAAACAATGAGCAGTTCTTC.

Here the CDR3 reads CASSFAKSQTQYF. Here the CDR3 DNA reads TGTGCCAGCAGCTTCGCTAAAAGCCAGACCCAGTACTTC. The rearrangement links TRBV7-2 to TRBJ2-5; D call uncertain. Germline V lookup: CDR1 SGHTA, CDR2 FQGNSA. The CDR3 loop spans 13 amino acids. V was shortened by 3 bases and J by 6 bases, with 11 bases between the two germline ends.

The chain's CDR3 is CASSSQGGVRETQYF. The DNA of the CDR3 is TGTGCCAGCAGCTCTCAGGGTGGGGTGCGGGAGACCCAGTACTTC. The chain links TRBV7-7 to TRBJ2-5, with D tentatively TRBD1 (5 bases). CDR1 is SSHAT, CDR2 FNYEAQ, per germline (reference sequence). The CDR3 covers 15 residues. V was clipped by 4 bases and J by 5 bases, with 17 bases between them.

The rearrangement uses TRBV9 and TRBJ2-7; 7 bases fit TRBD1. Germline CDR1 SGDLS, CDR2 YYNGEE. The CDR3 totals 14 residues. V gave up 2 bases and J gave up 2 bases; unmatched junction bases: 4. The DNA of the CDR3 is TGTGCCAGCAGCGTCTACGGGACAGCCTACGAGCAGTACTTC. Translation gives CASSVYGTAYEQYF.

The rearrangement joins TRBV18 to TRBJ2-1, with unresolved D. The V end lost 3 bases, the J end lost 1 base, and 4 bases lay between the germline ends. This CDR3 has 13 amino acids. The germline V gene has CDR1 KGHSH and CDR2 LQKENI. The CDR3 region is CASSPPSYNEQFF. CDR3 coding DNA: TGTGCCAGCTCACCCCCTTCCTACAATGAGCAGTTCTTC.

In this sample, this clone turned up once. The V and J genes are TRBV14 and TRBJ1-1; no clear D. Trimming pared 0 bases from V and 7 bases from J, leaving 9 bases between. Germline values: CDR1 SGHDN, CDR2 FVKESK. The CDR3 is 13 amino acids. The CDR3: CASSQDLRSEAFF. DNA of the CDR3: TGTGCCAGCAGCCAAGATCTGAGGAGTGAAGCTTTCTTT. The complete variable domain, with remaining parts taken from reference TRBV14 and TRBJ1-1, reads EAGVTQFPSHSVIEKGQTVTLRCDPISGHDNLYWYRRVMGKEIKFLLHFVKESKQDESGMPNNRFLAERTGGTYSTLKVQPAELEDSGVYFCASSQDLRSEAFFGQGTRLTVV.

This chain links TRBV5-5 with TRBJ2-4, with 8 bases identical to TRBD1. Per germline, CDR1 SGHKS and CDR2 YYEKEE (reference sequence). This CDR3 has 17 amino acids. The V gene end was trimmed by 1 base and the J gene end by 5 bases; junction bases not matched to a gene: 11. The DNA of the CDR3 is TGTGCCAGCAGCTTGTTCGGTCGTGGGGACAGGCAAAACATTCAGTACTTC. Translation gives CASSLFGRGDRQNIQYF.